One T cell receptor (beta chain) is described in this entry. Its antigen is not known. Reverse transcription of 0.5 to 1 ug RNA was performed with random hexamers. Amplification of TCR beta CDR3 across 54 Vbeta and 13 Jbeta was performed with immunoSEQ multiplex PCR. TCRdb re-derived calls from the immunoSEQ multiplex PCR reads in MiXCR, one entry per CDR3 protein. The sample comprises about 140,000 distinct CDR3 sequences, approximately 95% of which are singletons, and approximately 0.11% rests with the top ten. The germline V and J ends were trimmed by 0 bases and 8 bases, with 8 bases remaining between them. Germline V lookup: CDR1 GTSNPN, CDR2 SVGIG (reference sequence). This CDR3 region has 12 residues. This sample is part of a study of CD8 T cells in Susac syndrome. Whole-study results and caveats: The study's TCR sequencing and HLA analysis drew on a certain number of individuals. That number was acknowledged as relatively small.

The sequenced sample was CD4+ T cells from PBMCs. The chain uses TRBV30 and TRBJ2-1; D gene uncertain. The TCR was taken from a human donor with multiple sclerosis. The CDR3 sequence: CAWSVTSHEQFF. As DNA, the CDR3 is TGTGCCTGGAGTGTGACTTCCCATGAGCAGTTCTTC.